The present entry profiles one T cell receptor beta chain with its context. Its antigen remains unidentified. Second doses at about 4 or about 12 weeks were pooled. Assay: immunoSEQ multiplex PCR; the TCRdb copy retains only in-frame clones and omits some. The data contain roughly 180,000 clones, approximately 91% of them singletons. The germline V gene encodes CDR1 SQVTM and CDR2 ANQGSEA. The trim removed 3 bases at V and 3 bases at J, leaving 15 bases unmatched. The CDR3 contains 17 residues. These data are taken from a study of T cell responses to AZD1222 COVID-19 vaccine. The study, taken as a whole, reports: Spike-spanning, vaccine-associated CD4 TCRs were dominant at 160-218 and 743-854.

The sequence derives from an adult who received the AZD1222 COVID-19 vaccine. J is TRBJ2-3 and V is TRBV29-1, with TRBD2 identical over 7 bases. The starting material was peripheral blood, obtained 28 days after the second AZD1222 dose. Here the CDR3 reads CSVDSGGRELRTDTQYF. In nucleotides, the CDR3 is TGCAGCGTTGACTCGGGAGGACGAGAGTTGAGGACAGATACGCAGTATTTT.